The clone carrying this T cell receptor (beta chain) was seen repeatedly, ten times or more. Its specificity is unknown. This sample stems from a study of T cells in Graves' hyperthyroidism and ophthalmopathy. Regarding the study as a whole: Stable hyperthyroidism and ophthalmopathy were separated using 13 V-J signatures.

Amplification of TCR beta CDR3 regions was performed using RNA transcripts as template. The study used the HTBI primer set for a first-round RT-PCR of the TCR CDR3. From the multiplex PCR reads, TCRdb called clonotypes with MiXCR, one entry per CDR3 protein. The table lists fewer than 450,000 distinct CDR3 sequences, about a sixth of them singletons. The hyperthyroidism was newly diagnosed and had lasted under 2 months; the patients were aged 18 to 65. The V gene end was trimmed by 0 bases and the J gene end by 4 bases; junction bases not matched to a gene: 27. The germline CDR1 and CDR2 sequences are SGHRS and YFSETQ. The CDR3 sequence is 24 residues long.

This chain links TRBV5-1 with TRBJ2-2; 10 bases fit TRBD1. Input material: blood. The TCR sequence derives from a woman aged 25-40 years with Graves' hyperthyroidism that later progressed to Graves' ophthalmopathy. Written as DNA, the CDR3 is TGCGCCAGCAGCTTGGACCCCTGGGACAGGGGACGGGGAAACCCCACCTTGCCCACCGGGGAGCTGTTTTTT. It translates to CASSLDPWDRGRGNPTLPTGELFF.